This TCR beta chain was captured in a study of T cell clones after liver transplantation. The V gene's germline CDR1 is MNHNS and CDR2 SASEGT. The V and J ends lost 4 bases and 13 bases, in that order; junction bases with no gene match: 13. This CDR3 has 16 amino acids. Assay used: immunoSEQ multiplex PCR; TCRdb lists only in-frame clones, some missing. The sample lists 55,000 or so clones, 70% to 80% occurring once. The chain carries TRBV6-1 and TRBJ1-6; 10 bases fit TRBD1. The sequence came from a human donor who received a liver transplant. The input for sequencing was CD4+ T cells from blood, taken before liver transplant. CDR3 region: CASSANPGQGSSPLHF. The CDR3 coding sequence is TGTGCCAGCAGTGCTAACCCGGGACAGGGGTCTTCGCCCCTCCACTTT.